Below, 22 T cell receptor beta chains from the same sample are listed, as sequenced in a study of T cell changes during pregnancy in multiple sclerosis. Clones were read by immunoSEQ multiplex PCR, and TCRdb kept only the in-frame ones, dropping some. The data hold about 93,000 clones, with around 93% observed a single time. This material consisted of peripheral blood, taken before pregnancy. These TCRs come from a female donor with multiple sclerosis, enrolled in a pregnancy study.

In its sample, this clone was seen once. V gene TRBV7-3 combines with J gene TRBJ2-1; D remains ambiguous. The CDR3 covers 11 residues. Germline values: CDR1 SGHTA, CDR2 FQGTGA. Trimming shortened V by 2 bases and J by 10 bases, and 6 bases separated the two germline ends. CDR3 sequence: CASSLGTEQFF. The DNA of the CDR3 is TGTGCCAGCAGCTTAGGTACAGAGCAGTTCTTC.

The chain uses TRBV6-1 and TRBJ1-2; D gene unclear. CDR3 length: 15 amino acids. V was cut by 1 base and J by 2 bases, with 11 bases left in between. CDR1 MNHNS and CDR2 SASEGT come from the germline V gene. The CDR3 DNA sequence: TGTGCCAGCAGTGAAGGGCACAGTCCGAACTATGGCTACACCTTC. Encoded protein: CASSEGHSPNYGYTF.

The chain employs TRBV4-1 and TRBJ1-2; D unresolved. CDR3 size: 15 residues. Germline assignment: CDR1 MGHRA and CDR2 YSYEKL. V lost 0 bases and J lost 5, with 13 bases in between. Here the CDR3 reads CASSQEPSLPYGYTF. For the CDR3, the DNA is TGCGCCAGCAGCCAAGAGCCGAGCCTACCTTATGGCTACACCTTC.

The CDR3 DNA is TGCGCCAGCAGCTTGGAAGTAGGGACTAGGGGTTACGAGCAGTACTTC. As protein: CASSLEVGTRGYEQYF. The chain joins TRBV5-1 to TRBJ2-7; 8 bases align to TRBD2. With V trimmed by 0 bases and J by 4 bases, 9 bases remained unmatched. Germline V gene sequence: CDR1 SGHRS, CDR2 YFSETQ. The CDR3 has 16 residues.

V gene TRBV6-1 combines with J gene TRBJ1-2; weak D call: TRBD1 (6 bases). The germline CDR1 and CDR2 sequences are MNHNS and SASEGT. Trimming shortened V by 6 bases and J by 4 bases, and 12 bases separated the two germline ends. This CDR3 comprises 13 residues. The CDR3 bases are TGTGCCAGCAGCCGGGACACCGCCTATGGCTACACCTTC. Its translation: CASSRDTAYGYTF.

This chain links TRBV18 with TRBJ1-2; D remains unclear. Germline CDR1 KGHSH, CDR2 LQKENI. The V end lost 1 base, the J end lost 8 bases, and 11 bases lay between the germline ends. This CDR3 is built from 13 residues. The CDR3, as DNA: TGTGCCAGCTCACCACAGGCCACAGTCGGCTACACCTTC. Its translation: CASSPQATVGYTF.

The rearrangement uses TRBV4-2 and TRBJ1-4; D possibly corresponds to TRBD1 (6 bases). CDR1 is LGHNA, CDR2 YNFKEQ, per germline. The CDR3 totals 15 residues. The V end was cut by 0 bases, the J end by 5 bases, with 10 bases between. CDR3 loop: CASSQDPGANEKLFF. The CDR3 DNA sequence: TGTGCCAGCAGCCAAGATCCAGGGGCCAATGAAAAACTGTTTTTT.

The CDR3 sequence: CASSLGLHNEQFF. In nucleotides, the CDR3 is TGCGCCAGCAGCTTGGGACTGCACAATGAGCAGTTCTTC. The chain combines TRBV5-1 with TRBJ2-1; D uncertain. V gave up 0 bases and J gave up 5 bases, with 6 bases separating them. This CDR3 is 13 amino acids long. Germline values: CDR1 SGHRS, CDR2 YFSETQ.

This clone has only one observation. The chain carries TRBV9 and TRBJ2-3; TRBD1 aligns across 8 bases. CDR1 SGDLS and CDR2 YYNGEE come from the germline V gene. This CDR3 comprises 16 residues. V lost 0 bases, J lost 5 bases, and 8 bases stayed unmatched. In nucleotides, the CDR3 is TGTGCCAGCAGCGTAGAACAGGGGGGCTTGGGAGATACGCAGTATTTT. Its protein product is CASSVEQGGLGDTQYF. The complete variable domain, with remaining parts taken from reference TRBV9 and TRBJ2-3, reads DSGVTQTPKHLITATGQRVTLRCSPRSGDLSVYWYQQSLDQGLQFLIQYYNGEERAKGNILERFSAQQFPDLHSELNLSSLELGDSALYFCASSVEQGGLGDTQYFGPGTRLTVL.

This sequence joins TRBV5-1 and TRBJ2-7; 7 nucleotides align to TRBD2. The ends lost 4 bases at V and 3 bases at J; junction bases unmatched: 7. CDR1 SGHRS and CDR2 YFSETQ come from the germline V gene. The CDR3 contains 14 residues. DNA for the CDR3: TGCGCCAGCAGCCCGTCGGGGGGAGACTACGAGCAGTACTTC. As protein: CASSPSGGDYEQYF.

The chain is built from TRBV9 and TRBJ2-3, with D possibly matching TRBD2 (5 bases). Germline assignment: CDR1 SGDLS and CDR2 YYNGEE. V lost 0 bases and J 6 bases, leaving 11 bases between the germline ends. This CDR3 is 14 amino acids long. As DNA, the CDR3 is TGTGCCAGCAGCGTAGCAGCGGCCGTTGATACGCAGTATTTT. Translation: CASSVAAAVDTQYF. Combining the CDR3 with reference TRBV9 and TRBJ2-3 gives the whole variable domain DSGVTQTPKHLITATGQRVTLRCSPRSGDLSVYWYQQSLDQGLQFLIQYYNGEERAKGNILERFSAQQFPDLHSELNLSSLELGDSALYFCASSVAAAVDTQYFGPGTRLTVL.

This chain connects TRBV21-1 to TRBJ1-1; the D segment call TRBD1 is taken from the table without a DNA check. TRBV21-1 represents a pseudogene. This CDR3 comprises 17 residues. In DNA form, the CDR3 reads TGTGCCAGCACGGAGGACAGGGCCCCTACTATGAACACTGAAGCTTTCTTT. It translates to CASTEDRAPTMNTEAFF.

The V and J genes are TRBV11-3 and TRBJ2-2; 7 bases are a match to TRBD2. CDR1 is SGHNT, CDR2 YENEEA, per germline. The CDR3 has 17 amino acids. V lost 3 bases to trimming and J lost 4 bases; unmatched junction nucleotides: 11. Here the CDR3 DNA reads TGTGCCAGCAGCTTTAAGGGAGGGACCCTCGGCACCGGGGAGCTGTTTTTT. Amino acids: CASSFKGGTLGTGELFF.

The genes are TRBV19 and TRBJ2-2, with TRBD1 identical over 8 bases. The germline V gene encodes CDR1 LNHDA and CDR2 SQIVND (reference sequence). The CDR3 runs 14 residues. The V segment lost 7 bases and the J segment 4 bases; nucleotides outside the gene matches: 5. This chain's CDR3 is CASTSGGGTGELFF. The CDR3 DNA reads TGTGCCAGTACCTCAGGGGGCGGCACCGGGGAGCTGTTTTTT.

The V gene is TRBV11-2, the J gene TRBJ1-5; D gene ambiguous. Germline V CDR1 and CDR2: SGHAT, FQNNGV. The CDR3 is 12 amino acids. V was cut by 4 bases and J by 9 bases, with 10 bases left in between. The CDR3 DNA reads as TGTGCCAGCAGCTCGAGAGGAGGGCCCCAGCATTTT. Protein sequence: CASSSRGGPQHF.

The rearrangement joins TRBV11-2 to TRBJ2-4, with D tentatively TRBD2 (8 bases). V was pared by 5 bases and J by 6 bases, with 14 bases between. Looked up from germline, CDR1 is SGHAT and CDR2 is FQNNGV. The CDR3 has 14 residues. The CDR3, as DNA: TGTGCCAGCAGCCCAGGGGGGACTAGAAACATTCAGTACTTC. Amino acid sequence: CASSPGGTRNIQYF.

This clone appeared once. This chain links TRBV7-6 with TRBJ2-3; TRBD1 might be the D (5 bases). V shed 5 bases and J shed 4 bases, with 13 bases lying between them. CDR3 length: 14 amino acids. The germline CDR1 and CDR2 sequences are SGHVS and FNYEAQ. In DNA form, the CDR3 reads TGTGCCAGCAGCCTCCTCAGGGTAGCAGATACGCAGTATTTT. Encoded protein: CASSLLRVADTQYF.

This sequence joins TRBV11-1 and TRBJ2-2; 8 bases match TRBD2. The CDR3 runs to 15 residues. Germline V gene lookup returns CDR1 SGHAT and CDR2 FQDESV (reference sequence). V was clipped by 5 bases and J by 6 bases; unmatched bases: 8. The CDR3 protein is CASSHTGGRAGELFF. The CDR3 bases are TGTGCCAGCAGCCACACGGGAGGGAGAGCCGGGGAGCTGTTTTTT.

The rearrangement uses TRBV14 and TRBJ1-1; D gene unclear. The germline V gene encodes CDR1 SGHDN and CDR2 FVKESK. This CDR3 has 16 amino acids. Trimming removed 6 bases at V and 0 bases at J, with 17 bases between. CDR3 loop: CASSRAWAVMNTEAFF. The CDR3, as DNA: TGTGCCAGCAGTCGAGCCTGGGCAGTAATGAACACTGAAGCTTTCTTT.

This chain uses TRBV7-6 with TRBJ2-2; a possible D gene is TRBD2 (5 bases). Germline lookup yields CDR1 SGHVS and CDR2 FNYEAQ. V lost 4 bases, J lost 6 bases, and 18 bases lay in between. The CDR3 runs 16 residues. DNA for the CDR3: TGTGCCAGCAGCTCCCCGGCGGGTCTTGGACCCGGGGAGCTGTTTTTT. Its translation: CASSSPAGLGPGELFF.

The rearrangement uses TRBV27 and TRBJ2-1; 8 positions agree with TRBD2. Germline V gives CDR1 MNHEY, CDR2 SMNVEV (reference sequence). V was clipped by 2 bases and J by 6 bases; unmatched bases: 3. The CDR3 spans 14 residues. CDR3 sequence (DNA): TGTGCCAGCAGTTTACGACGGGGGGGCAATGAGCAGTTCTTC. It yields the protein CASSLRRGGNEQFF.

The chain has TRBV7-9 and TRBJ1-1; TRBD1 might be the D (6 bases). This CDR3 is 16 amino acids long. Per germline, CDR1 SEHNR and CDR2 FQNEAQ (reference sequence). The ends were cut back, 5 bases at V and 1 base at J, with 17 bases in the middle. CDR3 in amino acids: CASSPLRGGSNTEAFF. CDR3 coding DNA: TGTGCCAGCAGCCCATTGAGGGGGGGGTCGAACACTGAAGCTTTCTTT. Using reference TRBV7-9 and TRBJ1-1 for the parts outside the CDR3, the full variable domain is DTGVSQNPRHKITKRGQNVTFRCDPISEHNRLYWYRQTLGQGPEFLTYFQNEAQLEKSRLLSDRFSAERPKGSFSTLEIQRTEQGDSAMYLCASSPLRGGSNTEAFFGQGTRLTVV.